The next 18 T cell receptor beta chains were all read from a single sample in a study of blood T cell repertoires in COVID-19. Sequencing was performed with immunoSEQ multiplex PCR; in TCRdb, only in-frame clones are kept and a portion is missing. Among about 53,000 clones listed, 65% to 85% were seen once. The source material was peripheral blood. The receptors shown here come from an older man with active or convalescent COVID-19.

The chain links TRBV29-1 to TRBJ2-1; possibly TRBD1 for D (5 bases). The CDR3 covers 14 residues. Germline V gene sequence: CDR1 SQVTM, CDR2 ANQGSEA. The germline V and J ends were trimmed by 4 bases and 1 base, with 11 bases remaining between them. CDR3 residues: CSVVRGSSYNEQFF. Here the CDR3 DNA reads TGCAGCGTTGTTAGGGGCAGTTCCTACAATGAGCAGTTCTTC.

In this sample, this clone turned up once. The chain links TRBV19 to TRBJ1-2; D is possibly TRBD1 (5 bases). Trimming removed 1 base from V and 13 bases from J, with 22 bases in between. The germline V gene has CDR1 LNHDA and CDR2 SQIVND (reference sequence). This CDR3 comprises 15 residues. The DNA for the CDR3 is TGTGCCAGTAGTATAGCCCGGGGCGGACTACGTAAGTGCACCTTC. Its translation: CASSIARGGLRKCTF.

V gene TRBV3-1 (or the pseudogene TRBV3-2) combines with J gene TRBJ2-1, with D maybe TRBD1 (6 bases). CDR3 length equals 14 residues. V lost 6 bases and J lost 6, with 15 bases in between. Germline V gives CDR1 LGHDT, CDR2 YNNKEL (reference sequence). The CDR3 sequence is CASSLRQVGNEQFF. CDR3 coding DNA: TGTGCCAGCAGTCTACGACAGGTTGGCAATGAGCAGTTCTTC.

The sample holds a few counts of this clone. V and J are TRBV4-3 and TRBJ2-3; 15 nucleotides match TRBD2. The V gene end was trimmed by 4 bases and the J gene end by 7 bases; junction bases not matched to a gene: 6. CDR3 length: 16 residues. Germline V gene data show CDR1 as LGHNA and CDR2 as YSLEER. The CDR3 DNA follows: TGCGCCAGCAGCCCAGGGACTAGCGGGGGGCAAAATACGCAGTATTTT. It yields the protein CASSPGTSGGQNTQYF.

V gene TRBV21-1 combines with J gene TRBJ1-5; the listed D gene, TRBD1, was not tested against the DNA. TRBV21-1 is labeled a pseudogene. The CDR3 totals 14 residues. The CDR3 sequence is CASGRQGCCQPQHF. The DNA of the CDR3 is TGTGCCAGCGGACGACAGGGGTGTTGTCAGCCCCAGCATTTT.

In its sample, this clone was seen a few times. V and J are TRBV5-1 and TRBJ1-2, with D hard to call. V was cut by 0 bases and J by 1 base, with 7 bases left in between. The CDR3 extends over 14 amino acids. Germline V gene data show CDR1 as SGHRS and CDR2 as YFSETQ. The CDR3 nucleotides are TGCGCCAGCAGCTTGGTTCCGGTTAACTATGGCTACACCTTC. Residues: CASSLVPVNYGYTF.

The chain carries TRBV5-1 and TRBJ2-3, with TRBD1 matching 9 bases. V lost 4 bases to trimming and J lost 2 bases; unmatched junction nucleotides: 5. The germline CDR1 and CDR2 sequences are SGHRS and YFSETQ. This CDR3 has 15 residues. The CDR3 spells CASSLRDRVTDTQYF. The DNA for the CDR3 is TGCGCCAGCAGCCTCCGGGACAGGGTCACAGATACGCAGTATTTT.

This chain links TRBV5-1 with TRBJ2-3; the match to TRBD1 covers 8 bases. The CDR3 loop spans 15 amino acids. The ends lost 4 bases at V and 5 bases at J; junction bases unmatched: 9. The V gene's germline CDR1 is SGHRS and CDR2 YFSETQ. CDR3 loop: CASSPDRVGKDTQYF. In DNA form, the CDR3 reads TGCGCCAGCAGCCCGGACAGGGTAGGGAAAGATACGCAGTATTTT.

V and J are TRBV19 and TRBJ2-3, with TRBD2 matching over 8 bases. J gave up 7 bases and V 5 bases, and 8 bases lay outside the gene matches. Per the germline V gene, CDR1 is LNHDA and CDR2 is SQIVND (reference sequence). CDR3 length: 14 amino acids. The CDR3 loop is CASSAGLDMNTQYF. CDR3 sequence (DNA): TGTGCCAGTAGTGCGGGACTAGATATGAATACGCAGTATTTT. Based on the CDR3 plus reference TRBV19 and TRBJ2-3, the full variable domain is DGGITQSPKYLFRKEGQNVTLSCEQNLNHDAMYWYRQDPGQGLRLIYYSQIVNDFQKGDIAEGYSVSREKKESFPLTVTSAQKNPTAFYLCASSAGLDMNTQYFGPGTRLTVL.

This chain links TRBV6-5 with TRBJ1-1; 7 bases match TRBD1. The CDR3 length is 15 residues. Germline V gene sequence: CDR1 MNHEY, CDR2 SVGAGI. V dropped 7 bases and J dropped 1; count of bases not matched to a gene: 9. In nucleotides, the CDR3 is TGTGCCAGCACCCCATACGGGACAGAGAACACTGAAGCTTTCTTT. Translating gives CASTPYGTENTEAFF.

The rearrangement uses TRBV19 and TRBJ2-1, with TRBD2 matching over 12 bases. The length of the CDR3 is 18 residues. Trimming removed 1 base from V and 5 bases from J; junction bases left unmatched: 9. Germline-derived CDR1 and CDR2 are LNHDA and SQIVND (reference sequence). This chain's CDR3 is CASSIVRTSGDRNNEQFF. In nucleotides, the CDR3 is TGTGCCAGTAGTATAGTAAGGACTAGCGGGGATCGAAACAATGAGCAGTTCTTC.

This clone was detected once. This rearrangement joins TRBV7-7 to TRBJ2-2, with TRBD1 matching 8 bases. Trimming cost V 1 base and J 6 bases; bases outside gene matches: 4. The CDR3 length is 15 residues. The germline CDR1 and CDR2 sequences are SSHAT and FNYEAQ (reference sequence). This CDR3 reads CASSLGRGQAGELFF. The CDR3, as DNA: TGTGCCAGCAGCTTAGGCAGGGGGCAAGCCGGGGAGCTGTTTTTT.

J is TRBJ2-7 and V is TRBV6-5, with TRBD1 matching over 10 bases. Trimming took 4 bases from V and 3 from J; bases not matched to a gene: 3. This CDR3 has 14 amino acids. Germline V lookup: CDR1 MNHEY, CDR2 SVGAGI. The CDR3 is CASSSGQGFYEQYF. DNA of the CDR3: TGTGCCAGCAGTTCGGGACAGGGGTTCTACGAGCAGTACTTC.

The chain combines TRBV28 with TRBJ2-1; D remains unclear. This CDR3 has 16 amino acids. With 5 bases removed from V and 0 bases from J, the gap between germline ends came to 14 bases. Germline V gene data show CDR1 as MDHEN and CDR2 as SYDVKM. CDR3 protein: CASSTPRQISYNEQFF. The CDR3 nucleotides read TGTGCCAGCAGTACCCCCAGGCAAATCTCCTACAATGAGCAGTTCTTC.

The chain links TRBV27 to TRBJ2-7; 8 nucleotides agree with TRBD1. CDR1 MNHEY and CDR2 SMNVEV come from the germline V gene (reference sequence). The CDR3 extends over 14 amino acids. V trimming: 3 bases; J trimming: 5 bases; junction bases outside the gene matches: 6. The CDR3 nucleotides read TGTGCCAGCAGTTTTGCAGGGGGCTTCAACGAGCAGTACTTC. This translates into CASSFAGGFNEQYF.

This rearrangement joins TRBV27 to TRBJ2-7; a weak D match, TRBD2 (6 bases). The germline V gene has CDR1 MNHEY and CDR2 SMNVEV (reference sequence). The V and J ends lost 1 base and 4 bases respectively, with 14 bases between them. The CDR3 has 15 residues. The CDR3 DNA follows: TGTGCCAGCAGTTTATTGGCTAGCGCCGCTTACGAGCAGTACTTC. Its translation is CASSLLASAAYEQYF.

V and J are TRBV30 and TRBJ2-7, with TRBD1 as a possible D gene (6 bases). V shed 3 bases and J shed 2 bases, with 11 bases lying between them. The CDR3 length is 13 residues. The germline gives CDR1 GTSNPN, CDR2 SVGIG (reference sequence). CDR3 in amino acids: CAWRGTSTYEQYF. The CDR3 region has the DNA TGTGCCTGGAGGGGGACATCAACCTACGAGCAGTACTTC.

The genes are TRBV19 and TRBJ1-2; 8 nucleotides line up with TRBD1. J gave up 4 bases and V 8 bases, and 9 bases lay outside the gene matches. CDR3 length equals 14 residues. Per the germline V gene, CDR1 is LNHDA and CDR2 is SQIVND (reference sequence). The CDR3 sequence: CASSTGGNSYGYTF. As DNA, the CDR3 is TGTGCCAGTTCAACAGGGGGTAATAGCTATGGCTACACCTTC.